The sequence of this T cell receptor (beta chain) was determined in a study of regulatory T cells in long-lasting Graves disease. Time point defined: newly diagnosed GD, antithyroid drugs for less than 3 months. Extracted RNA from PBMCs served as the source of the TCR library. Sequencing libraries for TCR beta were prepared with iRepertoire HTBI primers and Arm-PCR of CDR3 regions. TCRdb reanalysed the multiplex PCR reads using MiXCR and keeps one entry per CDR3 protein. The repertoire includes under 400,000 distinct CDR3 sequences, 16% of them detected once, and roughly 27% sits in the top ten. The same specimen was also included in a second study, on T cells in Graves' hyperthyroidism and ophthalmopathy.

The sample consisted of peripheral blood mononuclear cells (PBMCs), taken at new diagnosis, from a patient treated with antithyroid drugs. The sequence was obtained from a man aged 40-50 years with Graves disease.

CDR3 residues: CASSLLGQGLAETQYF. As DNA, the CDR3 is TGCGCCAGCAGCTTGTTAGGCCAGGGTTTAGCAGAGACCCAGTACTTC. V gene TRBV5-1 combines with J gene TRBJ2-5, with D possibly matching TRBD1 (5 bases). Per the germline V gene, CDR1 is SGHRS and CDR2 is YFSETQ. Trimming stripped 1 base from V and 4 bases from J, with 17 bases between. The CDR3 is 16 amino acids.